This T cell receptor (beta chain) was observed in a study of cytomegalovirus exposure and HLA in healthy donors. General observations from the study: The listing of roughly 160 TCR beta chains classed them as cytomegalovirus-associated. Usually a TCR sequence was rare, but some public TCRs were found in many donors.

Points on this clone: Its antigen is still unknown.

The PCR employed 60 Vbeta primers together with 13 Jbeta primers. Source study methods: Some 80 million unique TCR beta chains, 10 million to 14 million shared, were counted in a later analysis. The protocol was immunoSEQ multiplex PCR, while the TCRdb copy is restricted to in-frame clones and leaves out a portion. For V, J and clone size, that table is used; D and trimming come from the DNA. This sample has some 140,000 clones, with 65% to 80% found just once. The sequencing sample was made of PBMCs. This clonotype was obtained from a middle-aged man in good health and CMV-seronegative.

The CDR3 region has the DNA TGCGCCAGCAGCTTGCACAGCTCTGGAAACACCATATATTTT. This encodes CASSLHSSGNTIYF. The genes are TRBV5-1 and TRBJ1-3, with D hard to call. The V gene's germline CDR1 is SGHRS and CDR2 YFSETQ. V dropped 1 base and J dropped 0 bases, with 5 bases sitting between them. The CDR3 loop spans 14 amino acids.